This T cell receptor beta chain was retrieved from a study of blood T cells in healthy people across ages. Findings and limits, study-wide: The long-lived group displayed more naive CD4+ cells, plus higher diversity, than the aged donors did. Diversity estimated from one million T cells was considered an underestimate. A strong correlation was seen between TCR beta diversity and naive T cell percentage.

This clonotype has a handful of counts. Its target is unknown. PCR was performed a second time for about 7 to 12 cycles using a sample-barcoded 5' primer and a J-beta primer mix. Per-sample output comprised a minimum of 2.5 million paired-end reads containing CDR3. TCRdb analysed the 5' RACE reads with MiXCR anew, one entry per CDR3 protein. The repertoire holds roughly 1.7 million distinct CDR3 sequences, with roughly a third as singletons. Sample: blood. This sequence originates from a woman aged 25-40 years in good health.

The CDR3 coding sequence is TGTGCCAGCAGTTACCGACAGGACCAAGAGACCCAGTACTTC. Protein: CASSYRQDQETQYF. The V and J genes are TRBV12-3 or TRBV12-4 and TRBJ2-5; TRBD1 is a possible D gene (6 bases). V was cut by 4 bases and J by 0 bases, with 9 bases left in between. This CDR3 spans 14 amino acids.